The clone carrying this TCR beta chain was picked up a small number of times. At one end the junction does not follow the germline gene, possibly because of a read error. The sample is drawn from a study of metastatic and nonmetastatic thyroid tumors. Study-wide context: Repertoire data that came from the blood and tumor or nodule tissue of malignant and benign thyroid patients were compared.

All patients were treatment-naive before thyroid surgery. TCRdb re-called clones via MiXCR from the PCR reads. The sample lists about 10,000 clones; less than 40% were seen once. Germline V gene data show CDR1 as MNHNY and CDR2 as SVGAGI (reference sequence). CDR3 length: 15 amino acids. The sequenced material came from tumor tissue. The V call is TRBV6-6, the J call TRBJ2-3; perhaps TRBD2 as D (6 bases). The TCR sequence derives from a female donor with papillary thyroid cancer or a benign thyroid nodule (not recorded which). Some clones in this sample may be carry-over from other donors' samples. The CDR3 loop reads CASIYSPGASDTQYF. CDR3 nucleotides: TGTGCCAGCATTTACTCTCCGGGAGCCTCAGATACTCAGTATTTT.